This T cell receptor (beta chain) was profiled in a study of blood T cell repertoires in COVID-19. As for the study in general: Researchers got acute and convalescent COVID-19 samples from the United States, Italy and Spain. Nucleic acid was either cDNA or gDNA, and it came from T cells, B-cell-depleted T cells, or PBMCs.

Trimming removed 5 bases from V and 3 bases from J; junction bases left unmatched: 10. Germline V gene data show CDR1 as SGHRS and CDR2 as YFSETQ. The CDR3 consists of 15 residues. Original methodology: It was from reference gene primer amplification that nucleated cell counts were estimated. Assay: immunoSEQ multiplex PCR; the TCRdb copy retains only in-frame clones and omits some. V, J and clone size were drawn from that table, and D and trimming were deduced from the DNA. The repertoire has around 100,000 clones, roughly 87% of them found once; the top ten carry just over 3%. The TCR was taken from a man aged 50 to 59 in a cohort sampled during active COVID-19. The rearrangement uses TRBV5-1 and TRBJ2-7, with TRBD1 matching over 8 bases. Sequenced material: peripheral blood. DNA for the CDR3: TGCGCCAGCAGGATCGGACAGGGACTTAACTACGAGCAGTACTTC. Translation: CASRIGQGLNYEQYF.